One and the same sample provided the 6 T cell receptor beta chains below, sequenced in a study of OX40 agonist ivuxolimab in advanced cancers. TCRdb's copy holds only in-frame clones and misses some; the assay was immunoSEQ multiplex PCR. Of roughly 92,000 clones detected, under 95% appear once; the ten largest clones hold over 0.7%. Sample: CD4+ or CD8+ T cells sorted from blood, taken in a trial of the OX40 agonist ivuxolimab. The origin of the receptors is an adult with an advanced solid tumor such as melanoma, head and neck, liver or kidney cancer.

The V and J genes are TRBV29-1 and TRBJ1-3; 8 bases fit TRBD1. CDR1 is SQVTM, CDR2 ANQGSEA, per germline. This CDR3 has 16 amino acids. The junction had 8 bases not matched to a gene; V was cut back by 0 bases and J by 4 bases. The CDR3 is CSVEDSPTGAGNTIYF. In DNA, the CDR3 is TGCAGCGTTGAAGATTCCCCGACAGGGGCCGGAAACACCATATATTTT.

CDR3 nucleotides: TGTGCCAGCAGCCCAGAACAGGCTGCTGGGGGAAACACCATATATTTT. Translating it yields CASSPEQAAGGNTIYF. The genes are TRBV7-2 and TRBJ1-3, with D possibly matching TRBD1 (5 bases). Germline CDR1 and CDR2: SGHTA and FQGNSA. This CDR3 contains 16 residues. V dropped 5 bases and J dropped 4 bases, with 18 bases sitting between them.

The rearrangement uses TRBV9 and TRBJ2-7, with 8 bases matching TRBD2. In germline, CDR1 is SGDLS, CDR2 YYNGEE. With 2 bases clipped from V and 4 bases from J, the junction kept 5 bases outside the gene matches. CDR3 length: 14 residues. CDR3 protein: CASSVGGEGYEQYF. The CDR3 DNA sequence: TGTGCCAGCAGCGTCGGGGGGGAGGGTTACGAGCAGTACTTC.

The rearrangement joins TRBV4-1 to TRBJ1-2, with no clear D. The CDR3 runs to 16 residues. Trimming left V 1 base short and J 4 bases short, with 16 bases between. Germline values: CDR1 MGHRA, CDR2 YSYEKL. DNA of the CDR3: TGCGCCAGCAGCCAAGCGTTCGAGTCTCCGACCTATGGCTACACCTTC. Its translation is CASSQAFESPTYGYTF.

The V call is TRBV18, the J call TRBJ1-1, with 7 bases fitting TRBD1. The CDR3 is 15 amino acids. After removal of 2 bases from V and 2 bases from J, the junction contained 5 bases not matched to a gene. CDR1 and CDR2 (germline): KGHSH, LQKENI. CDR3 bases: TGTGCCAGCTCACCATTGAGGGGGCTCAACACTGAAGCTTTCTTT. Its protein is CASSPLRGLNTEAFF.

This sequence joins TRBV11-3 and TRBJ2-3; the match to TRBD2 covers 9 bases. The V gene's germline CDR1 is SGHNT and CDR2 YENEEA. The length of the CDR3 is 16 residues. V gave up 3 bases and J gave up 3 bases; unmatched junction bases: 7. CDR3 sequence reads: CASSFRGGRATDTQYF. CDR3 in DNA: TGTGCCAGCAGCTTTCGAGGCGGGAGGGCAACAGATACGCAGTATTTT.